The rows below give T cell receptor beta chains drawn from one sample of a study of T cell repertoires in cytomegalovirus infection. TCRdb fed the reads into MiXCR, producing one record per CDR3 protein. Of approximately 500,000 distinct CDR3 sequences listed, roughly a third are singletons. Their cognate antigens are unknown. The material was cultured PBMCs, obtained from culture after CMV antigen stimulation. These receptors were taken from a human donor in good health (CMV status not recorded). Some clones in this sample may be carry-over from other donors' samples. Each CDR3 is given with its conserved first and last residue. Fields, in order: clone size, V gene, D gene, J gene, CDR3 DNA, CDR3 protein. A D gene is named only where the DNA matches it firmly. Size is stated for part of the rows, as once, few or many counts, or as a class when the clone is expanded.

clone size: NA
V gene: TRBV27
D gene: TRBD2
J gene: TRBJ2-2
CDR3 DNA: TGTGCCAGCAGTTTACGAGCGGGAGAAATCGGGGAGCTGTTTTTT
CDR3 protein: CASSLRAGEIGELFF

clone size: once
V gene: TRBV5-6
D gene: NA
J gene: TRBJ2-1
CDR3 DNA: TGTGCCAGCAGCACGGACTTTTACAATGAGCAGTTCTTC
CDR3 protein: CASSTDFYNEQFF

clone size: NA
V gene: TRBV20-1
D gene: TRBD2
J gene: TRBJ2-3
CDR3 DNA: TGCAGTGCGGACACTAGCGGACCCACAGATACGCAGTATTTT
CDR3 protein: CSADTSGPTDTQYF

clone size: NA
V gene: TRBV7-2
D gene: NA
J gene: TRBJ1-1
CDR3 DNA: TGTGCCAGCAGCTTATTAGTCCCGAACACTGAAGCTTTCTTT
CDR3 protein: CASSLLVPNTEAFF

clone size: NA
V gene: TRBV5-1
D gene: TRBD2
J gene: TRBJ2-1
CDR3 DNA: TGCGCCAGCACCCCGGGACTAGCGATCCTCTCCTACAATGAGCAGTTCTTC
CDR3 protein: CASTPGLAILSYNEQFF

clone size: few
V gene: TRBV19
D gene: TRBD2
J gene: TRBJ2-1
CDR3 DNA: TGTGCCAGTAGTCACGTTCTTCGGACTAGCGGGAGGAGTAATGAGCAGTTCTTC
CDR3 protein: CASSHVLRTSGRSNEQFF

clone size: NA
V gene: TRBV7-2
D gene: NA
J gene: TRBJ2-3
CDR3 DNA: TGTGCCAGCAGCTCCACCTCTAGCGACACAGATACGCAGTATTTT
CDR3 protein: CASSSTSSDTDTQYF

clone size: NA
V gene: TRBV11-3
D gene: TRBD2
J gene: TRBJ2-3
CDR3 DNA: TGTGCCAGCAGGGGACTAAGCACAGATACGCAGTATTTT
CDR3 protein: CASRGLSTDTQYF

clone size: NA
V gene: TRBV24-1
D gene: NA
J gene: TRBJ2-2
CDR3 DNA: TGTGCCACCAGTGATTGGGTCGGCAGGCCTCCCTCGAACACCGGGGAGCTGTTTTTT
CDR3 protein: CATSDWVGRPPSNTGELFF

clone size: NA
V gene: TRBV7-2
D gene: NA
J gene: TRBJ2-5
CDR3 DNA: TGTGCCAGCAGCACGGACTACCAACAGACCCAGTACTTC
CDR3 protein: CASSTDYQQTQYF

clone size: few
V gene: TRBV7-9
D gene: NA
J gene: TRBJ1-4
CDR3 DNA: TGTGCCAGCAGCCAGACAGGACCTAATGAAAAACTGTTTTTT
CDR3 protein: CASSQTGPNEKLFF

clone size: NA
V gene: TRBV12-5
D gene: NA
J gene: TRBJ2-1
CDR3 DNA: TGTGCTAGTGGTTTGGTACAGCTACATTACAATGAGCAGTTCTTC
CDR3 protein: CASGLVQLHYNEQFF

clone size: NA
V gene: TRBV19
D gene: NA
J gene: TRBJ1-3
CDR3 DNA: TGTGCCAGTAGTACCTGGACGGGCTCTGGAAACACCATATATTTT
CDR3 protein: CASSTWTGSGNTIYF

clone size: few
V gene: TRBV7-2
D gene: NA
J gene: TRBJ1-3
CDR3 DNA: TGTGCCAGCAGCTCGTGGTCCGCCTCTGGAAACACCATATATTTT
CDR3 protein: CASSSWSASGNTIYF

clone size: NA
V gene: TRBV23-1
D gene: NA
J gene: TRBJ1-5
CDR3 DNA: TGCGCCAGCAGTCATGGGGCTAGCAATCAGCCCCAGCATTTT
CDR3 protein: CASSHGASNQPQHF

clone size: few
V gene: TRBV7-8
D gene: NA
J gene: TRBJ2-3
CDR3 DNA: TGTGCCAGCAGCTCCCCGGGTAGCAGCACAGATACGCAGTATTTT
CDR3 protein: CASSSPGSSTDTQYF

clone size: many
V gene: TRBV7-2
D gene: TRBD1
J gene: TRBJ1-3
CDR3 DNA: TGTGCCAGCAGCTTAGAGGGGGCGATTGGAAACACCATATATTTT
CDR3 protein: CASSLEGAIGNTIYF

clone size: few
V gene: TRBV20-1
D gene: NA
J gene: TRBJ1-2
CDR3 DNA: TGCAGTGCTAACCCGGGACAACAACTCTATGGCTACACCTTC
CDR3 protein: CSANPGQQLYGYTF

clone size: NA
V gene: TRBV10-3
D gene: TRBD1
J gene: TRBJ1-1
CDR3 DNA: TGTGCCATCAGTGAACAGGGGAAAGTTGAAGCTTTCTTT
CDR3 protein: CAISEQGKVEAFF

clone size: few
V gene: TRBV10-1
D gene: NA
J gene: TRBJ2-3
CDR3 DNA: TGCGCCAGCAGTGAGTTAGCAGGAGTGAGCACAGATACGCAGTATTTT
CDR3 protein: CASSELAGVSTDTQYF

clone size: many
V gene: TRBV7-2
D gene: TRBD1
J gene: TRBJ2-1
CDR3 DNA: TGTGCCAGCAGCCCGTGGACAGGGGGAAGAGGCAATGAGCAGTTCTTC
CDR3 protein: CASSPWTGGRGNEQFF

clone size: few
V gene: TRBV29-1
D gene: NA
J gene: TRBJ2-4
CDR3 DNA: TGCAGCGTTGAAGATAGGGTGGTTCAGTACTTC
CDR3 protein: CSVEDRVVQYF

clone size: NA
V gene: TRBV20-1
D gene: NA
J gene: TRBJ2-7
CDR3 DNA: TGCAGTGCTGCTGGACCCCGACAGAGATACGAGCAGTACTTC
CDR3 protein: CSAAGPRQRYEQYF

clone size: NA
V gene: TRBV7-9
D gene: NA
J gene: TRBJ2-2
CDR3 DNA: TGTGCCAGCAGCTTACTGGGGCGGGAGCTGTTTTTT
CDR3 protein: CASSLLGRELFF

clone size: few
V gene: TRBV5-3
D gene: NA
J gene: TRBJ1-1
CDR3 DNA: TGTGCCAGCAACTTACAGGGCGCCACTGAAGCTTTCTTT
CDR3 protein: CASNLQGATEAFF

clone size: NA
V gene: TRBV20-1
D gene: NA
J gene: TRBJ1-4
CDR3 DNA: TGCAGTGCTAGAGATCTAGGCAGTAATGAAAAACTGTTTTTT
CDR3 protein: CSARDLGSNEKLFF

clone size: NA
V gene: TRBV2
D gene: TRBD2
J gene: TRBJ2-1
CDR3 DNA: TGTGCCAGCAGTGAGCCTAGCGGCTGGGCCACTGAGCAGTTCTTC
CDR3 protein: CASSEPSGWATEQFF